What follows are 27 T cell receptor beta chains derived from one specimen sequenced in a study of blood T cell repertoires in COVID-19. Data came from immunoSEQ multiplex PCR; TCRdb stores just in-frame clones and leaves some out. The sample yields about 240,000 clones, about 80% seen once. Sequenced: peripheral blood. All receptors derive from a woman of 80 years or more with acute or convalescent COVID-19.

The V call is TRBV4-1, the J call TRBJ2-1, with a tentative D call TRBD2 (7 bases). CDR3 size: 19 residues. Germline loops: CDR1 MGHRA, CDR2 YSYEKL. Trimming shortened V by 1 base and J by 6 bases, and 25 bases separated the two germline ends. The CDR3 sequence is CASSQGTLRRGGRPNEQFF. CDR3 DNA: TGCGCCAGCAGCCAAGGGACTTTAAGGAGGGGGGGGCGGCCCAATGAGCAGTTCTTC.

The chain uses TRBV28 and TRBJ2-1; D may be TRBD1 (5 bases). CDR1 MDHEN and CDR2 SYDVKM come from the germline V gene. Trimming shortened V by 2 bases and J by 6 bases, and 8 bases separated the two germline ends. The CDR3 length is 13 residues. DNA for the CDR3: TGTGCCAGCAGTTTAGGACAATCCAATGAGCAGTTCTTC. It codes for CASSLGQSNEQFF.

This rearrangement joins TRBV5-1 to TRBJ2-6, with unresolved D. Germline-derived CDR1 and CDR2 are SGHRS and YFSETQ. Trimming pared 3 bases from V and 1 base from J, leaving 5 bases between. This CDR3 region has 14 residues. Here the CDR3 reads CASSSSSGANVLTF. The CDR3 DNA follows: TGCGCCAGCAGCTCCTCTTCTGGGGCCAACGTCCTGACTTTC.

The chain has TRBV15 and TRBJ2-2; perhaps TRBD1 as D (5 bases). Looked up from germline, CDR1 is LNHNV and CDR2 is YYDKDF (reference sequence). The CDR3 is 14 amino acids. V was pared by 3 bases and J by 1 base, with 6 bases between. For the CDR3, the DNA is TGTGCCACCAGCAGGACAGTGAACACCGGGGAGCTGTTTTTT. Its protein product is CATSRTVNTGELFF.

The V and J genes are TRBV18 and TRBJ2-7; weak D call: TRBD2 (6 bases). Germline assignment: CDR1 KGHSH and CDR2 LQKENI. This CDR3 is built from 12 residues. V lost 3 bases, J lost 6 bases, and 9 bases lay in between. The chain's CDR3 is CASSPTRGEQYF. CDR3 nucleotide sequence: TGTGCCAGCTCACCTACGCGGGGCGAGCAGTACTTC.

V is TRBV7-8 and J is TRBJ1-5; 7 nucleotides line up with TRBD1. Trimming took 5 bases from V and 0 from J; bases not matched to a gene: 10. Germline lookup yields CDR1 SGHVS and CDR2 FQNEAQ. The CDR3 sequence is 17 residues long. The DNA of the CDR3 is TGTGCCAGCAGCGGGACAGCAACCTCCTATAGCAATCAGCCCCAGCATTTT. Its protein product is CASSGTATSYSNQPQHF.

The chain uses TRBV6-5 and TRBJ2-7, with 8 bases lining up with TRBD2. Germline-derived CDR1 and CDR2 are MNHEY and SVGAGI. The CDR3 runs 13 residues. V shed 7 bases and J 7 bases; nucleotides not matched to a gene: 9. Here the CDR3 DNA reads TGTGCCAGCAAAGAGCGGGGGTGGGGGGAGCAGTACTTC. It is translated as CASKERGWGEQYF.

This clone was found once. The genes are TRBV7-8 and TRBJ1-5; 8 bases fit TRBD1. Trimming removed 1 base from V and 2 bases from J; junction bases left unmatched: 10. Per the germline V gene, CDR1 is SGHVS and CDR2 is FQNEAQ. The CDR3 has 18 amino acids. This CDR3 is CASSLVGAGGIGNQPQHF. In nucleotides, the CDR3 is TGTGCCAGCAGCTTAGTAGGGGCAGGGGGCATCGGCAATCAGCCCCAGCATTTT.

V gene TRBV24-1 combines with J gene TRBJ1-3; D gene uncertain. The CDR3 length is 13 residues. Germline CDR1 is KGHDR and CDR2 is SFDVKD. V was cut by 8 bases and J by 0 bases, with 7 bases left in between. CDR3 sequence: CATMANSGNTIYF. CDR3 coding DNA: TGTGCCACCATGGCCAACTCTGGAAACACCATATATTTT.

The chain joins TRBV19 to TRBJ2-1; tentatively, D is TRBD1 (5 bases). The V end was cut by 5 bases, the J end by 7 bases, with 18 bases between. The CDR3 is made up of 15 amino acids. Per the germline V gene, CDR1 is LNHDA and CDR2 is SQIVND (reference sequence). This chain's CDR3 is CASSRTWGAFNEQFF. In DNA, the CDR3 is TGTGCCAGTAGTCGAACGTGGGGCGCATTTAATGAGCAGTTCTTC. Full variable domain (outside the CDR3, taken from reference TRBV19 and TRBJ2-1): DGGITQSPKYLFRKEGQNVTLSCEQNLNHDAMYWYRQDPGQGLRLIYYSQIVNDFQKGDIAEGYSVSREKKESFPLTVTSAQKNPTAFYLCASSRTWGAFNEQFFGPGTRLTVL.

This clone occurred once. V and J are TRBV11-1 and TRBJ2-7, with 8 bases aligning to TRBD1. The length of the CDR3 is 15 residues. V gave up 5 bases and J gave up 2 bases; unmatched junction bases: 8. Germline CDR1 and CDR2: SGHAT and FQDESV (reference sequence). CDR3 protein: CASSAQGQATYEQYF. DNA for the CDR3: TGTGCCAGCAGCGCCCAGGGACAGGCGACCTACGAGCAGTACTTC.

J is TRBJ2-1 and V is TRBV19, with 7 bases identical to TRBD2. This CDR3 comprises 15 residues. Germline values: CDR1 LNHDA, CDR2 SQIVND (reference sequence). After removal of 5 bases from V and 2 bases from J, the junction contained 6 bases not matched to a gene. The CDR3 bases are TGTGCCAGTAGTTTGGGGGGGATTACCTACAATGAGCAGTTCTTC. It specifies CASSLGGITYNEQFF.

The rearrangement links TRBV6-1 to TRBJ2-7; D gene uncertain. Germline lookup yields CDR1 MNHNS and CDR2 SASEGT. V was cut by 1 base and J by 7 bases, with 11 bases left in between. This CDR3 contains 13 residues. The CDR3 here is CASSEGSTREQYF. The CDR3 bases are TGTGCCAGCAGTGAAGGATCTACGAGGGAGCAGTACTTC.

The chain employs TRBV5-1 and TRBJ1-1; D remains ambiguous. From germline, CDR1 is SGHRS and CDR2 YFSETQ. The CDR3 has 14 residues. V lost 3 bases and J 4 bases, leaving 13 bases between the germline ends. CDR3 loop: CASSYTEGSTEAFF. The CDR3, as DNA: TGCGCCAGCAGCTATACGGAGGGCAGCACTGAAGCTTTCTTT.

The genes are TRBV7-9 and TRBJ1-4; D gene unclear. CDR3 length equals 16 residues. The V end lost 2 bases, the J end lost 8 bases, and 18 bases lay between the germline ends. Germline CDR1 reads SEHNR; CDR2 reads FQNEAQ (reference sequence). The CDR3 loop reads CASSLIGYEVSEKLFF. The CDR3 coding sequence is TGTGCCAGCAGCTTAATTGGTTACGAGGTTTCGGAAAAACTGTTTTTT.

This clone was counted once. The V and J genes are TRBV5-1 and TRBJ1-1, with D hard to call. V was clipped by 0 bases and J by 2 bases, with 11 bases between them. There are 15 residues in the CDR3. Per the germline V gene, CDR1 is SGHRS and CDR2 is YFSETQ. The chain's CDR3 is CASSLDSSLNTEAFF. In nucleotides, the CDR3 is TGCGCCAGCAGCTTGGACAGCTCCTTAAACACTGAAGCTTTCTTT.

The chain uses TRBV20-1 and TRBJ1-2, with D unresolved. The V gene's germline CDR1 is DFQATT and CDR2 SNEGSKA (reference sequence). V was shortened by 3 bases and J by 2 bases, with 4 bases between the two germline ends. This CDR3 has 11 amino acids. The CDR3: CSARANYGYTF. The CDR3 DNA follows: TGCAGTGCTAGGGCAAACTATGGCTACACCTTC.

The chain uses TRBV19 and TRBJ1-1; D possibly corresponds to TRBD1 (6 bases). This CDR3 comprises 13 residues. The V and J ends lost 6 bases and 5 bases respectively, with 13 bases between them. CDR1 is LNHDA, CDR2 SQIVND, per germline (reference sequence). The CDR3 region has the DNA TGTGCCAGTAGCCGGGACATTGGGACTGAAGCTTTCTTT. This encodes CASSRDIGTEAFF.

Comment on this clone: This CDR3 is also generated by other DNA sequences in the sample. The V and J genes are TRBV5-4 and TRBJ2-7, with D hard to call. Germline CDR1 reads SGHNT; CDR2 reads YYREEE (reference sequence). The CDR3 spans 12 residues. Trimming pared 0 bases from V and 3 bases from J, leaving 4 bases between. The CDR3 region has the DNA TGTGCCAGCAGCTTGGACGGCTACGAGCAGTACTTC. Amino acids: CASSLDGYEQYF.

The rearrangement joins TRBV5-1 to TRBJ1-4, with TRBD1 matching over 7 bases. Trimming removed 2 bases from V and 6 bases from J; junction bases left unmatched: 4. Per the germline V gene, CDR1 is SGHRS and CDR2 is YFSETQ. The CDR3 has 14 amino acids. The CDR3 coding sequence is TGCGCCAGCAGCTTTGGGCAGGGGGATGAAAAACTGTTTTTT. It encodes CASSFGQGDEKLFF.

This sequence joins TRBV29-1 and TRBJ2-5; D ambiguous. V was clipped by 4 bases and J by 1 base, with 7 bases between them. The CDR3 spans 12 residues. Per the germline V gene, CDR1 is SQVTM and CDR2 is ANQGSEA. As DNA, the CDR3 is TGCAGCGTTGTTTCAGGCCAAGAGACCCAGTACTTC. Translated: CSVVSGQETQYF.

The CDR3 here is CASTNHYEQYF. The CDR3 nucleotides read TGTGCCAGCACTAACCACTACGAGCAGTACTTC. This rearrangement joins TRBV5-4 to TRBJ2-7; D gene uncertain. The CDR3 covers 11 residues. Germline V lookup: CDR1 SGHNT, CDR2 YYREEE (reference sequence). Trimming removed 6 bases at V and 3 bases at J, with 7 bases between.

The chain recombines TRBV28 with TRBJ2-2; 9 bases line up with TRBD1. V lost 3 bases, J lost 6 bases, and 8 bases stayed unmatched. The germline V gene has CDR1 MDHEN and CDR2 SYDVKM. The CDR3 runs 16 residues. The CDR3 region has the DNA TGTGCCAGCAGTTTCAATACAGGGGGCTTCGCCGGGGAGCTGTTTTTT. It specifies CASSFNTGGFAGELFF.

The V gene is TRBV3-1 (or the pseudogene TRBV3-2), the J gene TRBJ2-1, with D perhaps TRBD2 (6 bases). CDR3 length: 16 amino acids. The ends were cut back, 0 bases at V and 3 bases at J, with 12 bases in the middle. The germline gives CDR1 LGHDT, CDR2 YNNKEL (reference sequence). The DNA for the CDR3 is TGTGCCAGCAGCCAAGATGGCGGAGGGATCTACAATGAGCAGTTCTTC. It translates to CASSQDGGGIYNEQFF.

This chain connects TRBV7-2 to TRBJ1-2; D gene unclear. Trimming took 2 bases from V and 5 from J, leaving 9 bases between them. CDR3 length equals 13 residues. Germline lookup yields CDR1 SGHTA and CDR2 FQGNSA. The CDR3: CASSLRGRYGYTF. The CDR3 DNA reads TGTGCCAGCAGCTTAAGAGGTCGGTATGGCTACACCTTC.

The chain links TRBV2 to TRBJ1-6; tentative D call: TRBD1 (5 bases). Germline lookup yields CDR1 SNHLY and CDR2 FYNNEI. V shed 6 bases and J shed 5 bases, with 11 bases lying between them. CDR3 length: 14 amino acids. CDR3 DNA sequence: TGTGCCAGCAGAGGAGGGACGGATAATTCACCCCTCCACTTT. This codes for CASRGGTDNSPLHF.

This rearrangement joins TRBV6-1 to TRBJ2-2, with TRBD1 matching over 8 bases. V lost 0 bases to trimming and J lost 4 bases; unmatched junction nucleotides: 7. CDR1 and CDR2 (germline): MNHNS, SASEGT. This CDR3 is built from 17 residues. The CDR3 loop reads CASSEALQGAPTGELFF. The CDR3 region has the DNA TGTGCCAGCAGTGAAGCGTTGCAGGGGGCCCCCACCGGGGAGCTGTTTTTT.